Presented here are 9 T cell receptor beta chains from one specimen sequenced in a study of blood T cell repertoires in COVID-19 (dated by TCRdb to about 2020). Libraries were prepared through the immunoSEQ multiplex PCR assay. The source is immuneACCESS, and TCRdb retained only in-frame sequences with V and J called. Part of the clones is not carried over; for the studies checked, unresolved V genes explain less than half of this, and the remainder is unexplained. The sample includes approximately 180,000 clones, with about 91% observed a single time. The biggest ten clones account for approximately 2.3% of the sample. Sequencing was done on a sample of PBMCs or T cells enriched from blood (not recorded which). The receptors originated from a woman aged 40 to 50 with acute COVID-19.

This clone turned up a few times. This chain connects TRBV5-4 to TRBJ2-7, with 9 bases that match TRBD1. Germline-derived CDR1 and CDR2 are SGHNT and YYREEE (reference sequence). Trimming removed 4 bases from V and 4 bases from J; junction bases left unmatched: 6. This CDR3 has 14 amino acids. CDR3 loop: CASSPGTGPYEQYF. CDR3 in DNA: TGTGCCAGCAGCCCCGGGACAGGGCCATACGAGCAGTACTTC.

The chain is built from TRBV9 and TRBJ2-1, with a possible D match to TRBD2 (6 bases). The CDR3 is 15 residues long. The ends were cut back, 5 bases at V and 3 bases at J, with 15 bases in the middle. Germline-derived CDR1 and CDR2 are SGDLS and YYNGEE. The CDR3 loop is CASSAVGGIYNEQFF. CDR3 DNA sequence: TGTGCCAGCAGTGCCGTCGGCGGGATCTACAATGAGCAGTTCTTC. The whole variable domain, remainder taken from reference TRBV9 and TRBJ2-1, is DSGVTQTPKHLITATGQRVTLRCSPRSGDLSVYWYQQSLDQGLQFLIQYYNGEERAKGNILERFSAQQFPDLHSELNLSSLELGDSALYFCASSAVGGIYNEQFFGPGTRLTVL.

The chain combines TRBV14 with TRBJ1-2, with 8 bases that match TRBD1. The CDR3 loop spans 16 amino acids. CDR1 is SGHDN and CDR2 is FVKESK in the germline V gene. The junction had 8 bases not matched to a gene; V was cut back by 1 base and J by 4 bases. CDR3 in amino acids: CASSQAGTGDFYGYTF. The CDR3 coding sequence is TGTGCCAGCAGCCAAGCCGGGACAGGAGATTTCTATGGCTACACCTTC.

CDR3 loop: CASSLPPNQPQHF. CDR3 DNA: TGTGCCAGCAGTTTACCTCCCAATCAGCCCCAGCATTTT. This chain links TRBV28 with TRBJ1-5; D not certain. Germline V gene data show CDR1 as MDHEN and CDR2 as SYDVKM. The V end lost 2 bases, the J end lost 3 bases, and 5 bases lay between the germline ends. The CDR3 spans 13 residues.

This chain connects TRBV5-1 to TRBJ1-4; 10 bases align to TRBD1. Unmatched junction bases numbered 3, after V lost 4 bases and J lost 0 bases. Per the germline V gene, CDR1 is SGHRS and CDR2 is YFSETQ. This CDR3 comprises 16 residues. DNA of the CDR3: TGCGCCAGCAGCAATGGACAGGGGGCAACTAATGAAAAACTGTTTTTT. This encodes CASSNGQGATNEKLFF.

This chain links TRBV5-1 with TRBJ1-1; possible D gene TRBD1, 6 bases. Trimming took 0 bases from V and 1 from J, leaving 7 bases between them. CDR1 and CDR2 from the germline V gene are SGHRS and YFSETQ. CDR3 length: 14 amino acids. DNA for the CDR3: TGCGCCAGCAGCTTGGAACAGGGGAACACTGAAGCTTTCTTT. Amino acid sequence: CASSLEQGNTEAFF. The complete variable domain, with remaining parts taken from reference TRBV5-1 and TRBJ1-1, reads KAGVTQTPRYLIKTRGQQVTLSCSPISGHRSVSWYQQTPGQGLQFLFEYFSETQRNKGNFPGRFSGRQFSNSRSEMNVSTLELGDSALYLCASSLEQGNTEAFFGQGTRLTVV.

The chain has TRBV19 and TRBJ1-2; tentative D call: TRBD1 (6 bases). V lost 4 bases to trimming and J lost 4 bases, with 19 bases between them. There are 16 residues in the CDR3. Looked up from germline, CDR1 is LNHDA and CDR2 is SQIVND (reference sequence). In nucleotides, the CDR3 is TGTGCCAGTAGTACCATAGATCGACAGGCCCTCTATGGCTACACCTTC. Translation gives CASSTIDRQALYGYTF.

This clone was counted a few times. The CDR3 region is CASSYPPRDRAETSVPYEQYF. The CDR3 DNA follows: TGTGCCAGCAGTTACCCCCCGCGGGACAGGGCTGAGACTAGCGTCCCCTACGAGCAGTACTTC. The chain employs TRBV6-2 or TRBV6-3 and TRBJ2-7; maybe TRBD1 (9 bases). CDR1 and CDR2 from the germline V gene are MNHEY and SVGEGT. Deletions cut 2 bases from V and 2 bases from J, with 31 bases between. This CDR3 spans 21 amino acids.

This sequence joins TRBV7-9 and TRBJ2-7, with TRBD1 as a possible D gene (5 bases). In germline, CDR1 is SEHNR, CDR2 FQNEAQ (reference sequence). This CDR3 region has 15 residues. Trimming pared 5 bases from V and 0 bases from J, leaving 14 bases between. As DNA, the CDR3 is TGTGCCAGCAGCCCTGAAGCAGGGCCCTCCTACGAGCAGTACTTC. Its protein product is CASSPEAGPSYEQYF.